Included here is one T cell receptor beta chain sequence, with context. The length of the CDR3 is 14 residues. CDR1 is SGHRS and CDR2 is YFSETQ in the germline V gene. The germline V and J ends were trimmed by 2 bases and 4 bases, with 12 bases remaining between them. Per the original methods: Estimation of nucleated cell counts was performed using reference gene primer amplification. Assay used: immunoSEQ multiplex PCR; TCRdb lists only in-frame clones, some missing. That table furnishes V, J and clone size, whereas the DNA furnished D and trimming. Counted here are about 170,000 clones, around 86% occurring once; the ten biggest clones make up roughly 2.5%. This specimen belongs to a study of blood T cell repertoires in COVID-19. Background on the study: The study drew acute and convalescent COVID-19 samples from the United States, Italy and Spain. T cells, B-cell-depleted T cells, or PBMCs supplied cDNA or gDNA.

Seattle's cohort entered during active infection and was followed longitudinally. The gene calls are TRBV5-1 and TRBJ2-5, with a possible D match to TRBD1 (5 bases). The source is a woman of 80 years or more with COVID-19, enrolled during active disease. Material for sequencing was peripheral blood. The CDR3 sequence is CASSFGQGRETQYF. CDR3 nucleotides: TGCGCCAGCAGCTTTGGGCAGGGTCGAGAGACCCAGTACTTC.